These 28 T cell receptor beta chains originate from one sample sequenced in a study of shared clonotypes between healthy human individuals. Sequencing used immunoSEQ multiplex PCR; TCRdb keeps in-frame clones, though not all of them. Among under 150,000 clones listed, more than 65% were seen once. The sequenced sample consisted of memory CD8+ T cells sorted from blood. Subset specified: CD45RO+ cells pooled with CCR7-negative TemRA cells. All receptors come from a woman in her 30s in good health.

This clone was detected a few times. This chain links TRBV9 with TRBJ2-1, with no clear D. Looked up from germline, CDR1 is SGDLS and CDR2 is YYNGEE. Trimming took off 0 bases at V and 1 base at J, with 5 bases between the two ends. The CDR3 length is 14 residues. Here the CDR3 reads CASSVETSYNEQFF. The CDR3 DNA sequence: TGTGCCAGCAGCGTAGAAACTTCCTACAATGAGCAGTTCTTC. The whole variable domain, remainder taken from reference TRBV9 and TRBJ2-1, is DSGVTQTPKHLITATGQRVTLRCSPRSGDLSVYWYQQSLDQGLQFLIQYYNGEERAKGNILERFSAQQFPDLHSELNLSSLELGDSALYFCASSVETSYNEQFFGPGTRLTVL.

This sequence joins TRBV9 and TRBJ2-2, with D unclear. This CDR3 is 13 amino acids long. The germline V gene has CDR1 SGDLS and CDR2 YYNGEE. V lost 2 bases and J lost 7, with 9 bases in between. The CDR3 sequence: CASSVRWGGELFF. The CDR3 DNA reads TGTGCCAGCAGCGTTCGTTGGGGCGGGGAGCTGTTTTTT.

This chain uses TRBV2 with TRBJ2-2; TRBD2 matches 7 bases. The CDR3 is 14 residues long. Trimming cost V 8 bases and J 1 base; bases outside gene matches: 4. The germline CDR1 and CDR2 sequences are SNHLY and FYNNEI. The CDR3 here is CASGQRENTGELFF. The CDR3, as DNA: TGTGCCAGCGGCCAGCGGGAGAACACCGGGGAGCTGTTTTTT.

The CDR3 loop is CASSLVLASTEQYF. CDR3 coding DNA: TGTGCCAGCAGCTTAGTGTTGGCTAGCACCGAGCAGTACTTC. The genes are TRBV7-2 and TRBJ2-7, with D tentatively TRBD2 (5 bases). V dropped 1 base and J dropped 6 bases, with 13 bases sitting between them. Germline CDR1 and CDR2: SGHTA and FQGNSA. CDR3 size: 14 residues.

There are a few counts of this clone. This chain joins TRBV15 and TRBJ2-6; the D is unclear. The V gene lost 1 base and the J gene lost 0 bases, with 10 bases spanning the gap. The CDR3 spans 17 residues. Germline V gene lookup returns CDR1 LNHNV and CDR2 YYDKDF (reference sequence). CDR3 loop: CATSRGSSSSGANVLTF. CDR3 coding DNA: TGTGCCACCAGCAGAGGCAGCAGCTCCTCTGGGGCCAACGTCCTGACTTTC. The variable domain in full, completed from reference TRBV15 and TRBJ2-6, reads DAMVIQNPRYQVTQFGKPVTLSCSQTLNHNVMYWYQQKSSQAPKLLFHYYDKDFNNEADTPDNFQSRRPNTSFCFLDIRSPGLGDTAMYLCATSRGSSSSGANVLTFGAGSRLTVL.

The chain combines TRBV5-5 with TRBJ2-7; D call uncertain. Germline-derived CDR1 and CDR2 are SGHKS and YYEKEE (reference sequence). This CDR3 comprises 15 residues. V was pared by 0 bases and J by 6 bases, with 16 bases between. The CDR3 bases are TGTGCCAGCAGCTTGGTCGGCTTTCTAAGCTTCGAGCAGTACTTC. This sequence encodes CASSLVGFLSFEQYF.

This chain joins TRBV28 and TRBJ2-1, with D hard to call. Trimming left V 3 bases short and J 7 bases short, with 10 bases between. Germline-derived CDR1 and CDR2 are MDHEN and SYDVKM. The CDR3 loop spans 13 amino acids. The CDR3 region is CASSFGHPNEQFF. Here the CDR3 DNA reads TGTGCCAGCAGTTTCGGGCACCCAAATGAGCAGTTCTTC.

The J gene is TRBJ2-1, the V gene TRBV12-5; D gene ambiguous. Germline assignment: CDR1 LGHNT and CDR2 FRNRAP. The CDR3 has 16 residues. The V gene lost 5 bases and the J gene lost 0 bases, with 14 bases spanning the gap. In DNA, the CDR3 is TGTGCTAGTGGTCCCTCCCCAGCGTACTCCTACAATGAGCAGTTCTTC. Protein: CASGPSPAYSYNEQFF. Complete variable domain (other parts from reference TRBV12-5 and TRBJ2-1): DARVTQTPRHKVTEMGQEVTMRCQPILGHNTVFWYRQTMMQGLELLAYFRNRAPLDDSGMPKDRFSAEMPDATLATLKIQPSEPRDSAVYFCASGPSPAYSYNEQFFGPGTRLTVL.

This sequence joins TRBV7-9 and TRBJ2-6; TRBD1 matches 10 bases. Germline CDR1 SEHNR, CDR2 FQNEAQ (reference sequence). The CDR3 contains 17 residues. Germline trimming cut 5 bases from V and 2 bases from J; bases unmatched to any gene: 6. Here the CDR3 DNA reads TGTGCCAGCAGCAAGGACAGGGGGGAGACTGGGGCCAACGTCCTGACTTTC. Its translation: CASSKDRGETGANVLTF.

V gene TRBV9 combines with J gene TRBJ2-5, with D unresolved. Trimming removed 3 bases at V and 1 base at J, with 7 bases between. CDR1 and CDR2 from the germline V gene are SGDLS and YYNGEE. CDR3 length equals 13 residues. The CDR3: CASSASLQETQYF. As DNA, the CDR3 is TGTGCCAGCAGCGCCTCTCTCCAAGAGACCCAGTACTTC.

Many counts were recorded for this clone. J is TRBJ2-3 and V is TRBV6-4; D is perhaps TRBD2 (6 bases). CDR3 size: 15 residues. CDR1 MRHNA and CDR2 SNTAGT come from the germline V gene. Trimming took off 10 bases at V and 1 base at J, with 18 bases between the two ends. This CDR3 reads CATKTGDGGTDTQYF. CDR3 coding DNA: TGTGCCACCAAGACGGGAGATGGGGGCACAGATACGCAGTATTTT.

This chain uses TRBV19 with TRBJ2-7; TRBD2 might be the D (5 bases). Germline V CDR1 and CDR2: LNHDA, SQIVND (reference sequence). Trimming took 1 base from V and 2 from J, leaving 12 bases between them. The CDR3 is 15 residues long. The CDR3 region has the DNA TGTGCCAGTAGTATAGCCCTAGCCGGTACCTACGAGCAGTACTTC. Its protein product is CASSIALAGTYEQYF.

The chain has TRBV28 and TRBJ2-7, with 7 bases identical to TRBD1. The germline V gene encodes CDR1 MDHEN and CDR2 SYDVKM. After removal of 5 bases from V and 3 bases from J, the junction contained 10 bases not matched to a gene. This CDR3 spans 15 amino acids. Written as DNA, the CDR3 is TGTGCCAGCAGTATTGCCACCGGGACAGTCTACGAGCAGTACTTC. This encodes CASSIATGTVYEQYF.

This clone has a single count. One base away lies a much larger clone, so this may be a sequencing read error. This chain connects TRBV4-2 to TRBJ2-7; TRBD1 agrees at 7 bases. The CDR3 covers 15 residues. Germline trimming cut 3 bases from V and 1 base from J; bases unmatched to any gene: 6. CDR1 and CDR2 from the germline V gene are LGHNA and YNFKEQ. This CDR3 reads CASSHSEDRSYEQYF. The CDR3 DNA follows: TGTGCCAGCAGCCACTCAGAGGACAGGTCCTACGAGCAGTACTTC.

About this clone: Within the sample, other DNA sequences also encode this same CDR3. The chain couples TRBV29-1 to TRBJ1-1, with 7 bases that match TRBD1. J was trimmed by 4 bases and V by 4 bases; bases with no gene match: 3. CDR1 is SQVTM, CDR2 ANQGSEA, per germline. The CDR3 sequence is 12 residues long. The CDR3 region is CSVVPGGTEAFF. CDR3 sequence (DNA): TGCAGCGTTGTGCCAGGGGGCACTGAAGCTTTCTTT.

The chain is built from TRBV2 and TRBJ2-7, with D tentatively TRBD1 (6 bases). The CDR3 spans 14 residues. The V gene's germline CDR1 is SNHLY and CDR2 FYNNEI. V gave up 6 bases and J gave up 1 base, with 13 bases separating them. The CDR3 bases are TGTGCCAGCAGGCCGGGACAAAGATCCTACGAGCAGTACTTC. Translation gives CASRPGQRSYEQYF.

This clone occurred a few times. V is TRBV25-1 and J is TRBJ1-2; D remains unclear. CDR1 is MGHDK and CDR2 is SYGVNS in the germline V gene. This CDR3 region has 14 residues. V shed 5 bases and J shed 2 bases, with 12 bases lying between them. Here the CDR3 reads CASSRAVQNYGYTF. As DNA, the CDR3 is TGTGCCAGCAGTAGGGCAGTCCAGAACTATGGCTACACCTTC.

This clone was found a few times. J is TRBJ2-7 and V is TRBV19; tentative D call: TRBD2 (5 bases). The CDR3 has 13 amino acids. Per the germline V gene, CDR1 is LNHDA and CDR2 is SQIVND (reference sequence). V was shortened by 1 base and J by 6 bases, with 10 bases between the two germline ends. CDR3 coding DNA: TGTGCCAGTAGTATAGCGACGGGATCCGAGCAGTACTTC. Amino acid sequence: CASSIATGSEQYF.

This clone appeared a single time. The chain is built from TRBV28 and TRBJ2-7; 7 bases fit TRBD2. V dropped 6 bases and J dropped 4; count of bases not matched to a gene: 9. Germline V gene sequence: CDR1 MDHEN, CDR2 SYDVKM. The CDR3 consists of 14 residues. The CDR3 DNA sequence: TGTGCCAGCAGCCCCCGGCTAGCGGATTACGAGCAGTACTTC. It specifies CASSPRLADYEQYF. Supplemented by reference TRBV28 and TRBJ2-7, the full variable domain reads DVKVTQSSRYLVKRTGEKVFLECVQDMDHENMFWYRQDPGLGLRLIYFSYDVKMKEKGDIPEGYSVSREKKERFSLILESASTNQTSMYLCASSPRLADYEQYFGPGTRLTVT.

This clone occurred a few times. This rearrangement joins TRBV5-6 to TRBJ2-1; D not certain. V was trimmed by 1 base and J by 9 bases, leaving 11 bases between them. There are 13 residues in the CDR3. CDR1 SGHDT and CDR2 YYEEEE come from the germline V gene. The CDR3 nucleotides are TGTGCCAGCAGCTTGAAGCCGAACGGTGAGCAGTTCTTC. Its protein product is CASSLKPNGEQFF.

The chain has TRBV2 and TRBJ1-4; 8 bases are a match to TRBD1. Germline V gene sequence: CDR1 SNHLY, CDR2 FYNNEI. The CDR3 runs to 16 residues. V lost 4 bases, J lost 0 bases, and 4 bases stayed unmatched. The CDR3 DNA sequence: TGTGCCAGCAGTGCAGGACAGGGATCAACTAATGAAAAACTGTTTTTT. Amino acid sequence: CASSAGQGSTNEKLFF.

The J gene is TRBJ2-7, the V gene TRBV5-4; 10 bases match TRBD2. J gave up 5 bases and V 9 bases, and 14 bases lay outside the gene matches. The CDR3 sequence is 15 residues long. Germline-derived CDR1 and CDR2 are SGHNT and YYREEE (reference sequence). The CDR3 bases are TGTGCCATCCAGATCTCTAGCGGGAGAGGTGACGAGCAGTACTTC. Encoded protein: CAIQISSGRGDEQYF.

As concerns this clone: The junction departs from germline at one end; a sequencing error may be responsible. This chain uses TRBV5-1 with TRBJ2-7, with 8 bases lining up with TRBD1. The germline V gene has CDR1 SGHRS and CDR2 YFSETQ. CDR3 length: 17 residues. CDR3 sequence: CASSLKLRGRGSHEQYF. The CDR3, as DNA: TGCGCCAGCAGCTTAAAACTCAGGGGGCGAGGCTCCCACGAGCAGTACTTC.

J is TRBJ1-5 and V is TRBV7-8; TRBD1 is a possible D gene (6 bases). CDR1 is SGHVS and CDR2 is FQNEAQ in the germline V gene. This CDR3 is built from 15 residues. V gave up 5 bases and J gave up 6 bases, with 17 bases separating them. In nucleotides, the CDR3 is TGTGCCAGCAGCCCCCGGGGCGGGGGGCTTCAGCCCCAGCATTTT. Its protein is CASSPRGGGLQPQHF.

This clone came up a few times. The genes are TRBV11-1 and TRBJ2-1; 10 bases agree with TRBD2. The CDR3 runs 15 residues. The ends lost 6 bases at V and 8 bases at J; junction bases unmatched: 10. Germline CDR1 reads SGHAT; CDR2 reads FQDESV (reference sequence). The CDR3 protein is CASSNVAGGEDEQFF. CDR3 nucleotides: TGTGCCAGCAGTAATGTAGCGGGAGGAGAGGATGAGCAGTTCTTC.

This clone turned up a few times. V usage is TRBV25-1 and J usage is TRBJ2-1, with TRBD2 as a possible D gene (6 bases). The CDR3 has 14 residues. V lost 5 bases, J lost 4 bases, and 12 bases lay in between. The germline gives CDR1 MGHDK, CDR2 SYGVNS. This CDR3 reads CASSFSGPYNEQFF. CDR3 bases: TGTGCCAGCAGTTTCAGCGGGCCATACAATGAGCAGTTCTTC.

This chain joins TRBV5-6 and TRBJ2-7; 8 positions agree with TRBD2. The junction had 3 bases not matched to a gene; V was cut back by 1 base and J by 3 bases. The CDR3 is 14 amino acids. CDR1 and CDR2 (germline): SGHDT, YYEEEE. The CDR3 bases are TGTGCCAGCAGCTTGAGCGGGGGTTACTACGAGCAGTACTTC. Translating it yields CASSLSGGYYEQYF. Full variable domain (outside the CDR3, taken from reference TRBV5-6 and TRBJ2-7): DAGVTQSPTHLIKTRGQQVTLRCSPKSGHDTVSWYQQALGQGPQFIFQYYEEEERQRGNFPDRFSGHQFPNYSSELNVNALLLGDSALYLCASSLSGGYYEQYFGPGTRLTVT.

The chain combines TRBV10-2 with TRBJ2-2, with 9 bases that match TRBD2. Germline trimming cut 6 bases from V and 1 base from J; bases unmatched to any gene: 3. This CDR3 comprises 15 residues. Germline CDR1 WSHSY, CDR2 SAAADI. The CDR3 loop is CASSEAGGNTGELFF. The DNA of the CDR3 is TGCGCCAGCAGCGAAGCGGGAGGGAACACCGGGGAGCTGTTTTTT.